This TCR beta chain was recovered during a study of shared clonotypes between healthy human individuals (dated by TCRdb to the early 2020s). Describing the broader study: The cohort comprised a couple of women and three men aged 18 to 49 years. Blood TCR repertoires of five healthy adults were deeply sequenced to estimate repertoire size and the extent of clonotype sharing between individuals. For each donor, three plates each were used for CD4 naive and CD4 memory, two plates were used for CD8 naive, and one plate was used for CD8 memory. To increase sequencing depth and limit assay-specific biases, different laboratories used diverse techniques to prepare libraries and sequence TCR repertoires. Between about 0.85 and 8.9 billion PBMCs per donor were obtained by leukapheresis. General study outcomes and caveats: Even with the large sequencing depth, rarefaction of the sorted-subset datasets indicated that sequencing was incomplete. Sampling was restricted to blood, and TCR repertoires in tissue are likely to differ from TCR repertoires in blood. Sharing across a few donors was observed for roughly 5.4% of naive CD4, about 3.2% of naive CD8, around 2.5% of memory CD4, and 0.4% of memory CD8 clonotypes. The small number of donors limited the genetic and exposure-history diversity represented. Larger estimated clonotype richness was generally found for naive subsets than for memory subsets. Clonotypes shared by all four sorted-subset donors showed higher generation probabilities than non-shared clonotypes. Pairwise subsampling led to the expectation that sequencing depth would affect the degree of clonotype sharing among donors.

V is clipped by 7 bases and J by 9 bases, and the sequence between their germline boundaries is 22 bases long. Sequences WSHSY (CDR1) and SAAADI (CDR2) are obtained from the germline V gene. The CDR3 runs 15 residues from the cysteine to the phenylalanine. Solely the CDR3 DNA is kept, with 45 bases framed from the first base. With regard to this clone: The antigen it binds to is not known. It has no much larger one-base neighbor in the sample; base qualities were not kept.

TCR CDR3 regions were amplified from genomic DNA by multiplex PCR using the deep immunoSEQ assay. Extracted genomic DNA from each cell subset was spread evenly across all wells of several immunoSEQ 96-well plates, with each plate serving as a replicate. For sorted subsets, each replicate PCR was loaded with about 0.2 ug genomic DNA, equivalent to about 30,000 T cell genomes. The purified libraries were quantified using a Qubit 3.0 fluorometer, sized with a Bioanalyzer 2100, and then quantified again using the KAPA Library Quantification kit. Every immunoSEQ 96-well plate was sequenced on a dedicated single-read 150-cycle Illumina NextSeq 550 flow cell. The original pipeline was this. Because the immunoSEQ output included only junctional sequences and no quality scores, the filtering could not be the same as the filtering used for full-length reads. To assign V/J genes and CDR3, sequences were annotated using PyIR, a Python wrapper for IgBLAST v1.9, with IMGT germline references. Reads were removed for weak V/J assignments (E-value above 1e-6), missing CDR3, stop codons, out-of-frame junctions, or ambiguous translated residues. V3J clonotypes were defined as sequences sharing an identical inferred V gene, J gene, and CDR3 amino acid sequence. To compute the percentage overlap between repertoires, the number of shared unique clonotypes was divided by the size of the smaller repertoire. Three approaches were used to assess repertoire richness: RTK rarefaction, the Chao1 estimator, and Recon v2.1 estimates of unobserved clonotypes. Generation probabilities for all TCRbeta clonotypes obtained by the gDNA method from a handful of donors were computed using OLGA. The clones in this table, taken by TCRdb from immuneACCESS, are in-frame only. Not every clone is retained; where verified, under half of the shortfall comes from an unresolved V gene, and the cause of the rest is unknown. That table supplies the V and J calls and clone size; D and trimming were determined from the DNA. The sample contains 2 million to 3 million clones, 93% of them found a single time. About 0.34% of the sample belongs to the ten largest clones.

The donors were healthy, HIV-negative adults with no recently reported acute infections or vaccinations. Every donor was a Caucasian adult living in Nashville, Tennessee, USA. CD4+ T cells were enriched by magnetic negative selection, after which naive cells were positively selected on CD45RA and the negative fraction was taken as the memory subset. After blood collection by leukapheresis, PBMCs were isolated using Ficoll-Histopaque density gradient centrifugation and then cryopreserved in the vapor phase of liquid nitrogen. Analytical flow cytometry was used to check the purity and quantity of each magnetically sorted T cell population. Genomic DNA was isolated from each sorted fraction and quantified by UV absorbance on a Nanodrop 2000c.

The sequencing sample was made of naive CD4+ T cells from PBMCs. The sample's cell subset or site label is to be understood as: CD45RA+ positively selected. The receptor was isolated from a man younger than 35 in good health. Some clones in this sample may be carry-over from other donors' samples. The chain couples TRBV10-2 to TRBJ2-4; the D region may be TRBD1 or TRBD2, each matching 5 bases equally. In nucleotides, the sequence is TGCGCCAGCACCCCTTCCGGGGCCATAGAGAGCATTCAGTACTTC. Translated, this gives CASTPSGAIESIQYF.